This is a list of T cell receptor beta chains from one sample in a study of T cell repertoires in cytomegalovirus infection. From the reads, TCRdb called clonotypes with MiXCR, one entry per CDR3 protein. The sample includes about 140,000 distinct CDR3 sequences, about 6.3% of them seen just once. The specimen sequenced was PBMCs. The receptors derive from a human donor in good health (CMV status not recorded). Some clones in this sample may be carry-over from other donors' samples. CDR3s include the opening cysteine and the closing phenylalanine or tryptophan. D genes are given only for firm matches. Clone size is stated in some rows and not others, as once, few, many or a class when expanded.

J	size	D	V	CDR3	DNA
TRBJ1-1	many	NA	TRBV9	CASSVVAWTEAFF	TGTGCCAGCAGCGTAGTGGCTTGGACTGAAGCTTTCTTT
TRBJ1-2	NA	TRBD1	TRBV5-4	CASSSGQGADYGYTF	TGTGCCAGCAGCTCAGGACAGGGGGCGGACTATGGCTACACCTTC
TRBJ1-4	NA	TRBD1	TRBV7-9	CASSLFGTGAEKLFF	TGTGCCAGCAGCTTATTTGGCACAGGGGCTGAAAAACTGTTTTTT
TRBJ2-5	few	NA	TRBV6-2/TRBV6-3	CASDLRLTQETQYF	TGTGCCAGCGACTTAAGGCTGACTCAAGAGACCCAGTACTTC
TRBJ1-5	many	NA	TRBV7-2	CASSAGTARVNQPQHF	TGTGCCAGCAGCGCGGGGACCGCTCGGGTCAATCAGCCCCAGCATTTT
TRBJ2-1	many	NA	TRBV7-2	CASSLGLSLAYNEQFF	TGTGCCAGCAGCTTAGGACTTTCCCTAGCCTACAATGAGCAGTTCTTC
TRBJ1-1	few	NA	TRBV11-2	CASNPTGRRGTEAFF	TGTGCCAGCAACCCTACCGGGCGTCGTGGGACTGAAGCTTTCTTT
TRBJ2-3	many	NA	TRBV11-3	CASSPGLDPSTDTQYF	TGTGCCAGCAGCCCGGGGTTGGACCCCAGCACAGATACGCAGTATTTT
TRBJ2-7	many	TRBD2	TRBV7-3	CASSTSPGLKPPYEQYF	TGTGCCAGCAGCACATCGCCGGGACTAAAACCTCCCTACGAGCAGTACTTC
TRBJ1-2	many	NA	TRBV28	CASTSSAVPNYGYTF	TGTGCCAGCACCTCGAGCGCAGTTCCTAACTATGGCTACACCTTC
TRBJ1-1	few	NA	TRBV5-1	CASSLGTPRISPEAFF	TGCGCCAGCAGCCTCGGGACACCGCGGATATCACCTGAAGCTTTCTTT
TRBJ2-1	few	NA	TRBV5-6	CASSPGRGWIAPDEQFF	TGTGCCAGCAGCCCCGGACGGGGTTGGATTGCACCGGATGAGCAGTTCTTC
TRBJ2-3	many	NA	TRBV7-2	CASSPIRGNTDTQYF	TGTGCCAGCAGCCCTATACGGGGGAACACAGATACGCAGTATTTT
TRBJ1-2	NA	NA	TRBV29-1	CSVVKPGINYGYTF	TGCAGCGTTGTAAAGCCAGGGATTAACTATGGCTACACCTTC
TRBJ1-3	NA	TRBD1	TRBV5-1	CASSVQGADTIYF	TGCGCCAGCAGCGTCCAGGGGGCTGACACCATATATTTT
TRBJ2-1	many	NA	TRBV7-2	CASDGDYNEQFF	TGTGCCAGCGACGGTGACTACAATGAGCAGTTCTTC
TRBJ2-3	many	NA	TRBV19	CASSPTPTSDTQYF	TGTGCCAGTAGTCCTACCCCTACTAGTGACACGCAGTATTTT
TRBJ2-5	many	TRBD1	TRBV20-1	CSARGRQGAGVETQYF	TGCAGTGCTAGGGGAAGACAGGGGGCGGGCGTGGAGACCCAGTACTTC
TRBJ1-5	many	NA	TRBV12-3/TRBV12-4	CASGGSNQPQHF	TGTGCCAGCGGGGGCAGCAATCAGCCCCAGCATTTT
TRBJ2-1	NA	NA	TRBV7-9	CASSIPGTKEQFF	TGTGCCAGCAGCATTCCCGGGACCAAGGAGCAGTTCTTC
TRBJ1-1	many	NA	TRBV6-1	CASSYGQGTLNTEAFF	TGTGCCAGCAGTTACGGGCAGGGGACTTTGAACACTGAAGCTTTCTTT
TRBJ2-7	many	NA	TRBV6-2/TRBV6-3	CASSYDESFEQYF	TGTGCCAGCAGTTACGACGAATCCTTCGAGCAGTACTTC
TRBJ2-7	NA	NA	TRBV29-1	CSVEGDGGYEQYF	TGCAGCGTTGAGGGGGACGGAGGCTACGAGCAGTACTTC
TRBJ2-7	many	TRBD1	TRBV15	CATSRDRGIGVTYEQYF	TGTGCCACCAGCCGGGACAGGGGTATTGGGGTAACCTACGAGCAGTACTTC
TRBJ2-6	many	NA	TRBV12-5	CASGRSGANVLTF	TGTGCTAGTGGCCGGTCGGGGGCCAACGTCCTGACTTTC
TRBJ2-5	many	NA	TRBV7-2	CASSRLWTAKQETQYF	TGTGCCAGCAGCCGACTATGGACAGCCAAGCAAGAGACCCAGTACTTC
TRBJ1-1	many	NA	TRBV10-3	CAISEGQMNTEAFF	TGTGCCATCAGTGAAGGACAGATGAACACTGAAGCTTTCTTT
TRBJ1-5	many	TRBD1	TRBV7-3	CASSPGQILQPQHF	TGTGCCAGCAGCCCGGGACAGATCCTTCAGCCCCAGCATTTT
TRBJ2-2	NA	NA	TRBV7-8	CASAQAGELFF	TGTGCCAGCGCACAGGCCGGGGAGCTGTTTTTT
TRBJ1-2	many	NA	TRBV7-9	CASSLVQSRGAGGYTF	TGTGCCAGCAGCTTAGTTCAATCTCGGGGGGCAGGCGGCTACACCTTC
TRBJ2-1	many	NA	TRBV7-2	CASSPSPGEGNEQFF	TGTGCCAGCAGCCCCTCGCCAGGTGAGGGCAATGAGCAGTTCTTC
TRBJ2-5	few	NA	TRBV7-7	CASSLALPGGRETQYF	TGTGCTAGCAGCTTAGCGCTTCCCGGGGGAAGAGAGACCCAGTACTTC
TRBJ1-2	many	NA	TRBV2	CASSEALGTRYTF	TGTGCCAGCAGTGAAGCGCTTGGGACACGGTACACCTTC
TRBJ1-1	NA	NA	TRBV9	CASSATGLGNTEAFF	TGTGCCAGCAGCGCCACAGGGCTGGGCAACACTGAAGCTTTCTTT
TRBJ1-1	many	NA	TRBV5-5	CASSLRGVNTEAFF	TGTGCCAGCAGCTTGAGGGGCGTGAACACTGAAGCTTTCTTT
TRBJ2-3	many	TRBD1	TRBV7-2	CASSRQGGESDTQYF	TGTGCCAGCAGCCGACAGGGGGGAGAATCAGATACGCAGTATTTT
TRBJ1-6	many	TRBD1	TRBV20-1	CSAAGGRGRGSPLHF	TGCAGTGCGGCGGGGGGCAGGGGGAGAGGTTCACCCCTCCACTTT
TRBJ2-3	many	NA	TRBV12-3/TRBV12-4	CASCESYSTDTQYF	TGTGCCAGCTGCGAATCCTATAGCACAGATACGCAGTATTTT
TRBJ1-2	few	TRBD1	TRBV24-1	CATTAGTGLFYGYTF	TGTGCCACCACCGCCGGGACAGGGCTCTTTTATGGCTACACCTTC
TRBJ2-7	many	TRBD1	TRBV27	CASSPSTGNRAYEQYF	TGTGCCAGCAGCCCCTCGACAGGGAACAGGGCTTACGAGCAGTACTTC
TRBJ2-7	many	NA	TRBV7-3	CASSSDTYEQYF	TGTGCCAGCAGCTCAGACACCTACGAGCAGTACTTC
TRBJ2-5	many	TRBD2	TRBV12-5	CASGLVRVSEGGPKEETQYF	TGTGCTAGTGGTTTGGTACGGGTCAGCGAGGGAGGGCCCAAGGAAGAGACCCAGTACTTC
TRBJ1-4	NA	NA	TRBV28	CDSSLQGLKLFF	TGTGACAGCAGTTTACAGGGATTAAAACTGTTTTTT
TRBJ1-2	many	TRBD1	TRBV2	CASSEARTGIGYGYTF	TGTGCCAGCAGTGAAGCGCGGACAGGGATCGGCTATGGCTACACCTTC
TRBJ1-2	NA	NA	TRBV20-1	CSTRPGGGGKGYGYTF	TGCAGTACCCGACCGGGGGGGGGGGGAAAGGGATATGGCTACACCTTC
TRBJ2-1	many	NA	TRBV7-2	CASSLERAYNEQFF	TGTGCCAGCAGCTTAGAGAGGGCCTACAATGAGCAGTTCTTC
TRBJ2-1	many	NA	TRBV7-3	CASSLRVGGIDEQFF	TGTGCCAGCAGCCTAAGGGTGGGTGGGATCGATGAGCAGTTCTTC
TRBJ2-2	many	NA	TRBV7-2	CAKMGTGNTGELFF	TGTGCCAAAATGGGGACGGGGAACACCGGGGAGCTGTTTTTT
TRBJ2-7	few	TRBD2	TRBV7-2	CASSYQRGSYEQYF	TGTGCCAGCAGCTATCAGCGGGGCTCCTACGAGCAGTACTTC
TRBJ2-6	NA	NA	TRBV2	CASTNKRGAAIISSGANVLTF	TGTGCCAGCACTAATAAACGGGGGGCAGCGATAATAAGCTCTGGGGCCAACGTCCTGACTTTC
TRBJ2-7	NA	NA	TRBV3-1	CASSQVGGYEQYF	TGTGCCAGCAGCCAAGTAGGGGGCTACGAGCAGTACTTC
TRBJ1-5	NA	NA	TRBV20-1	CSARAAVLGQPQHF	TGCAGTGCTAGAGCGGCGGTCTTGGGTCAGCCCCAGCATTTT